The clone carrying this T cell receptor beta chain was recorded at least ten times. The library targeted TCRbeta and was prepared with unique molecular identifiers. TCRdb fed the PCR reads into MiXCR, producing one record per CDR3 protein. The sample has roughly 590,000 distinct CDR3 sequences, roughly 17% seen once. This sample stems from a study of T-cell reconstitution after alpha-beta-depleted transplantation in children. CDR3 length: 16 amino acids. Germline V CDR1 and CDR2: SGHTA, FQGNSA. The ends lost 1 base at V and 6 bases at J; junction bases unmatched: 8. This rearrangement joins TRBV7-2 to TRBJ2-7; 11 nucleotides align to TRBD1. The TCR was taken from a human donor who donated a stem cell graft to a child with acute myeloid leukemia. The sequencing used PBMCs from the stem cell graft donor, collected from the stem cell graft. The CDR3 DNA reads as TGTGCCAGCAGCTTAGTGATCGGGACAGGGGGTCTCGAGCAGTACTTC. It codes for CASSLVIGTGGLEQYF.